A single sample gave rise to the 13 T cell receptor beta chains below, sequenced in a study of CD8+ T cells in alopecia areata. Reverse transcribed after extraction, RNA yielded cDNA as the sequencing template. Method: immunoSEQ multiplex PCR; TCRdb's copy keeps in-frame clones and lacks some. The table records a few hundred thousand clones, 56% of them present only once. The sequencing input was CD8+ T cells sorted from blood. These receptor sequences come from a human donor in good health.

On this clone itself: The conserved phenylalanine or tryptophan normally closing the CDR3 is absent here, so this likely arose from a read error. It is unclear where the CDR3 begins or ends on the DNA, so no DNA is shown, and the CDR3 is as TCRdb lists it. V and J are TRBV1 and TRBJ2-7; no DNA check was done on the table's D call, TRBD2. TRBV1 is annotated as a pseudogene. The CDR3 length is 20 residues, termini included. CDR3 amino acids: CTSSQVPPAGTRSDFGEQYS.

V is TRBV29-1 and J is TRBJ2-1; the match to TRBD2 covers 8 bases. V lost 0 bases, J lost 9 bases, and 7 bases stayed unmatched. Germline values: CDR1 SQVTM, CDR2 ANQGSEA. The CDR3 extends over 14 amino acids. The CDR3 DNA reads as TGCAGCGTTGAAGATCCCGGGGGGGCTAGTGAGCAGTTCTTC. Protein: CSVEDPGGASEQFF.

The chain uses TRBV6-5 and TRBJ1-1; D gene uncertain. Deletions cut 0 bases from V and 0 bases from J, with 8 bases between. Germline CDR1 MNHEY, CDR2 SVGAGI. There are 15 residues in the CDR3. The CDR3 spells CASSYSRGLNTEAFF. The CDR3 DNA sequence: TGTGCCAGCAGTTACTCGAGAGGTCTGAACACTGAAGCTTTCTTT.

This clone was seen a few times. This chain connects TRBV2 to TRBJ2-2; 8 nucleotides match TRBD1. With 4 bases clipped from V and 4 bases from J, the junction kept 2 bases outside the gene matches. Germline assignment: CDR1 SNHLY and CDR2 FYNNEI. CDR3 length: 14 residues. CDR3 sequence: CASSVQGGTGELFF. CDR3 coding DNA: TGTGCCAGCAGTGTACAGGGGGGCACCGGGGAGCTGTTTTTT.

The chain joins TRBV7-9 to TRBJ1-5; D uncertain. V was cut by 0 bases and J by 1 base, with 4 bases left in between. CDR3 size: 14 residues. The germline V gene has CDR1 SEHNR and CDR2 FQNEAQ (reference sequence). CDR3 region: CASSLAGSNQPQHF. As DNA, the CDR3 is TGTGCCAGCAGCTTAGCAGGGAGCAATCAGCCCCAGCATTTT.

The V gene is TRBV9, the J gene TRBJ1-5; a possible D gene is TRBD1 (5 bases). This CDR3 is built from 14 residues. The germline gives CDR1 SGDLS, CDR2 YYNGEE. Trimming stripped 0 bases from V and 5 bases from J, with 9 bases between. The CDR3 nucleotides are TGTGCCAGCAGCGTAGGGGACGGAGATCAGCCCCAGCATTTT. Protein sequence: CASSVGDGDQPQHF.

CDR3 sequence (DNA): TGTGCCAGCAGCACGTACTTAGCGGGGGGAGGCGATGAGCAGTTCTTC. The encoded protein is CASSTYLAGGGDEQFF. V usage is TRBV11-2 and J usage is TRBJ2-1; 10 nucleotides align to TRBD2. This CDR3 comprises 16 residues. CDR1 is SGHAT, CDR2 FQNNGV, per germline. The junction had 12 bases not matched to a gene; V was cut back by 5 bases and J by 8 bases.

This chain links TRBV2 with TRBJ1-5; D is perhaps TRBD1 (6 bases). This CDR3 is 19 amino acids long. Germline values: CDR1 SNHLY, CDR2 FYNNEI. V dropped 3 bases and J dropped 7 bases, with 28 bases sitting between them. This CDR3 is CASSDIEGRQGPFPQPQHF. CDR3 in DNA: TGTGCCAGCAGTGATATAGAGGGGAGGCAGGGGCCTTTCCCCCAGCCCCAGCATTTT. Based on the CDR3 plus reference TRBV2 and TRBJ1-5, the full variable domain is EPEVTQTPSHQVTQMGQEVILRCVPISNHLYFYWYRQILGQKVEFLVSFYNNEISEKSEIFDDQFSVERPDGSNFTLKIRSTKLEDSAMYFCASSDIEGRQGPFPQPQHFGDGTRLSIL.

This clone has just one count. V gene TRBV29-1 combines with J gene TRBJ2-3; D remains unclear. The CDR3 is 10 amino acids. CDR1 and CDR2 (germline): SQVTM, ANQGSEA. Deletions cut 5 bases from V and 6 bases from J, with 6 bases between. The CDR3 reads CSVQTDTQYF. CDR3 nucleotide sequence: TGCAGCGTTCAAACGGATACGCAGTATTTT.

This clone appeared once. The V call is TRBV29-1, the J call TRBJ2-3; perhaps TRBD1 as D (6 bases). V lost 6 bases, J lost 2 bases, and 18 bases lay in between. Germline-derived CDR1 and CDR2 are SQVTM and ANQGSEA. The CDR3 is made up of 15 amino acids. DNA for the CDR3: TGCAGCGTCACCCCGACGTACAGGGCCACAGATACGCAGTATTTT. It encodes CSVTPTYRATDTQYF.

This chain uses TRBV4-1 with TRBJ2-7; D is ambiguous. The V end lost 1 base, the J end lost 5 bases, and 6 bases lay between the germline ends. The germline gives CDR1 MGHRA, CDR2 YSYEKL. The CDR3 is 12 amino acids. CDR3 residues: CASSQVKDEQYF. The CDR3 DNA reads as TGCGCCAGCAGCCAAGTTAAAGACGAGCAGTACTTC.

Regarding this clone: This same CDR3 is encoded by further DNA sequences in the sample. The CDR3: CASSQGSNQPQHF. The CDR3 bases are TGCGCCAGCAGCCAAGGGAGCAATCAGCCCCAGCATTTT. The rearrangement joins TRBV4-1 to TRBJ1-5; D not certain. Per germline, CDR1 MGHRA and CDR2 YSYEKL. The CDR3 covers 13 residues. The V end lost 1 base, the J end lost 1 base, and 2 bases lay between the germline ends.

V is TRBV23-1 and J is TRBJ1-1; D unclear. TRBV23-1 is placed among ORFs of uncertain function. The CDR3 totals 15 residues. V lost 3 bases and J 0 bases, leaving 11 bases between the germline ends. For the CDR3, the DNA is TGCGCCAGCAGTCACTTGGACGGGATGAACACTGAAGCTTTCTTT. This translates into CASSHLDGMNTEAFF.